This T cell receptor (beta chain) originates from a study of blood T cell repertoires in COVID-19. The data were produced by immunoSEQ multiplex PCR, yet TCRdb's version contains in-frame clones alone and is incomplete. The table includes roughly 340,000 clones, more than 75% detected once. The table lists this clone with a count of one. The specimen sequenced was PBMCs or T cells enriched from blood (not recorded which). The TCR originated in a man between 40 and 49 years old in a cohort exposed to, infected with or recovered from COVID-19 (not recorded which).

The CDR3 nucleotides read TGTGCCAGCAGCGTAGGGACACAAAAGCCGAACACTGAAGCTTTCTTT. Amino acids: CASSVGTQKPNTEAFF. The chain has TRBV9 and TRBJ1-1, with a weak D call TRBD1 (5 bases). This CDR3 has 16 amino acids. Trimming took 0 bases from V and 1 from J, leaving 13 bases between them. Germline assignment: CDR1 SGDLS and CDR2 YYNGEE.